This TCR beta chain appears in the sequencing data of a study of T cells in localized non-small cell lung cancer. The V gene's germline CDR1 is SQVTM and CDR2 ANQGSEA. V was trimmed by 5 bases and J by 1 base, leaving 8 bases between them. This CDR3 is built from 12 residues. As for this clone: The target antigen is unknown.

TCRdb's table, derived via immunoSEQ multiplex PCR, lists solely in-frame clones and lacks some. Of about 30,000 clones detected, 88% appear once; the ten largest clones hold 10% to 15%. General observations from the study: A raised T cell density in blood coincided with lengthier overall survival. When the top 100 tumor clones were examined, a median about 60 of them also appeared in the adjacent lung, which was paired and uninvolved. Uninvolved adjacent lung showed the highest T cell clonality, exceeding tumor. Owing to sequencing of a solitary tumor region, heterogeneity cannot be discounted.

The chain combines TRBV29-1 with TRBJ2-5, with D perhaps matching TRBD1 (6 bases). The sample consisted of peripheral blood, taken before any cancer treatment. The clonotype was recovered from a female donor older than 55 with stage III squamous cell lung carcinoma. CDR3 coding DNA: TGCAGCGTTCTGACAGGCCAAGAGACCCAGTACTTC. This sequence encodes CSVLTGQETQYF.